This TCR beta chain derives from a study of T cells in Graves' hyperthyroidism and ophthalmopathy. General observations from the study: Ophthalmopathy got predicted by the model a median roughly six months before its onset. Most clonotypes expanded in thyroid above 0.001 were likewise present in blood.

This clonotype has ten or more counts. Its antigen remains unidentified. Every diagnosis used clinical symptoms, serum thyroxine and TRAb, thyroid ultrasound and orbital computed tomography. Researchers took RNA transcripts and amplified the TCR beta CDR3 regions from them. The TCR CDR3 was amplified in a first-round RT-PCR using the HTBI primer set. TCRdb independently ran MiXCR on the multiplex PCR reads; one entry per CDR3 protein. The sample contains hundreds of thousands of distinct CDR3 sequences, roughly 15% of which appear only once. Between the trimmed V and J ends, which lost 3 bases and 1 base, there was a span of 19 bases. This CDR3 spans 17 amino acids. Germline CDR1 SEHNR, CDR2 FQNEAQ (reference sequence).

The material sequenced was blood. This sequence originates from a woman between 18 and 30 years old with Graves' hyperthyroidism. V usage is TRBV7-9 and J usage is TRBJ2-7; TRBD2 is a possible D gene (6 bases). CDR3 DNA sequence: TGTGCCAGCAGCTTTACTGTGATACCGGGACTTTCCTACGAGCAGTACTTC. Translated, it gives CASSFTVIPGLSYEQYF. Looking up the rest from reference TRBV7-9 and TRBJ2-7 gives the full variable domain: DTGVSQNPRHKITKRGQNVTFRCDPISEHNRLYWYRQTLGQGPEFLTYFQNEAQLEKSRLLSDRFSAERPKGSFSTLEIQRTEQGDSAMYLCASSFTVIPGLSYEQYFGPGTRLTVT.